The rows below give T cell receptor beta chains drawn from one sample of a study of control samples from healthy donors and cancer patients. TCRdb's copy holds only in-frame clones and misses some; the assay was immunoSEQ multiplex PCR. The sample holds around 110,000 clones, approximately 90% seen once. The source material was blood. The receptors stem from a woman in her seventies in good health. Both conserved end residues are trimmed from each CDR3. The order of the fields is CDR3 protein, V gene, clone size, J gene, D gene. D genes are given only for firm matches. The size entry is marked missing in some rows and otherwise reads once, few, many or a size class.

CDR3aa: ASSQDGSVRETQY
v_gene: TRBV3-1/TRBV3-2
abundance: once
j_gene: TRBJ2-5
d_gene: NA

CDR3aa: ASSKRTHGYT
v_gene: TRBV21-1
abundance: once
j_gene: TRBJ1-2
d_gene: NA

CDR3aa: ASRQGLGSDNSPLH
v_gene: TRBV4-1
abundance: NA
j_gene: TRBJ1-6
d_gene: NA

CDR3aa: ASSQRWQNSYEQY
v_gene: TRBV5-5
abundance: NA
j_gene: TRBJ2-7
d_gene: NA

CDR3aa: ASSPHGNQPQH
v_gene: TRBV12-3/TRBV12-4
abundance: NA
j_gene: TRBJ1-5
d_gene: NA

CDR3aa: ASSPDRAKY
v_gene: TRBV12-3/TRBV12-4
abundance: NA
j_gene: TRBJ2-7
d_gene: TRBD1

CDR3aa: ASSSGTGGFEKLF
v_gene: TRBV13
abundance: NA
j_gene: TRBJ1-4
d_gene: TRBD1

CDR3aa: ATSVPGARGNTIY
v_gene: TRBV15
abundance: NA
j_gene: TRBJ1-3
d_gene: NA

CDR3aa: AISGDRSSGANVLT
v_gene: TRBV10-3
abundance: NA
j_gene: TRBJ2-6
d_gene: NA

CDR3aa: ASRETGLNTEAF
v_gene: TRBV25-1
abundance: NA
j_gene: TRBJ1-1
d_gene: NA

CDR3aa: ASSHSGGVNEQF
v_gene: TRBV7-9
abundance: NA
j_gene: TRBJ2-1
d_gene: TRBD2

CDR3aa: ASSDRLQETQY
v_gene: TRBV7-3
abundance: NA
j_gene: TRBJ2-5
d_gene: NA

CDR3aa: ASSQDVYYEQY
v_gene: TRBV5-1
abundance: NA
j_gene: TRBJ2-7
d_gene: NA

CDR3aa: ASSEWVLAGADEQF
v_gene: TRBV7-2
abundance: once
j_gene: TRBJ2-1
d_gene: TRBD2

CDR3aa: ASSLAGQGDEKLF
v_gene: TRBV5-6
abundance: NA
j_gene: TRBJ1-4
d_gene: TRBD1

CDR3aa: ASSPGAGPTYEQY
v_gene: TRBV11-3
abundance: NA
j_gene: TRBJ2-7
d_gene: NA

CDR3aa: ASGKRGGETQY
v_gene: TRBV6-5
abundance: NA
j_gene: TRBJ2-5
d_gene: TRBD2

CDR3aa: SGGQETQY
v_gene: TRBV29-1
abundance: NA
j_gene: TRBJ2-5
d_gene: NA

CDR3aa: ASSDQLAGTEAF
v_gene: TRBV6-1
abundance: NA
j_gene: TRBJ1-1
d_gene: NA

CDR3aa: ASLPTGRSGANVLT
v_gene: TRBV5-6
abundance: NA
j_gene: TRBJ2-6
d_gene: NA

CDR3aa: ASSSALAGGPDTQY
v_gene: TRBV7-9
abundance: NA
j_gene: TRBJ2-3
d_gene: TRBD2

CDR3aa: ASSDSGGATGELF
v_gene: TRBV7-2
abundance: NA
j_gene: TRBJ2-2
d_gene: TRBD2

CDR3aa: ASSLWGAVNTEAF
v_gene: TRBV28
abundance: few
j_gene: TRBJ1-1
d_gene: NA

CDR3aa: ASSLGQGAYNEQF
v_gene: TRBV5-6
abundance: once
j_gene: TRBJ2-1
d_gene: TRBD1

CDR3aa: ASRPGGAYGYT
v_gene: TRBV6-5
abundance: NA
j_gene: TRBJ1-2
d_gene: TRBD1

CDR3aa: ASSRLTGSSTGELF
v_gene: TRBV4-2
abundance: few
j_gene: TRBJ2-2
d_gene: NA

CDR3aa: ASSQTRIGNNSPLH
v_gene: TRBV4-1
abundance: NA
j_gene: TRBJ1-6
d_gene: NA

CDR3aa: ASSLGAGGPLQSEQF
v_gene: TRBV7-8
abundance: NA
j_gene: TRBJ2-1
d_gene: TRBD2

CDR3aa: ATAGDSGNTIY
v_gene: TRBV7-6
abundance: NA
j_gene: TRBJ1-3
d_gene: NA

CDR3aa: ASSLRAGETQY
v_gene: TRBV11-3
abundance: NA
j_gene: TRBJ2-5
d_gene: NA

CDR3aa: ASSQRGGLDEQY
v_gene: TRBV3-1/TRBV3-2
abundance: NA
j_gene: TRBJ2-7
d_gene: NA

CDR3aa: ATSNPGTSINEQF
v_gene: TRBV15
abundance: once
j_gene: TRBJ2-1
d_gene: TRBD2

CDR3aa: ASSVSDIGGEWTQY
v_gene: TRBV9
abundance: NA
j_gene: TRBJ2-5
d_gene: NA

CDR3aa: ASSGTSFEQY
v_gene: TRBV5-5
abundance: NA
j_gene: TRBJ2-7
d_gene: NA

CDR3aa: ASSRRDRADTQY
v_gene: TRBV23-1
abundance: NA
j_gene: TRBJ2-3
d_gene: TRBD1

CDR3aa: ASSHRGLAGDTGELF
v_gene: TRBV23-1
abundance: NA
j_gene: TRBJ2-2
d_gene: TRBD2

CDR3aa: ATSDRLAGGTDTQY
v_gene: TRBV24-1
abundance: NA
j_gene: TRBJ2-3
d_gene: TRBD2

CDR3aa: ASSPKDRGYIGNTIY
v_gene: TRBV7-9
abundance: NA
j_gene: TRBJ1-3
d_gene: TRBD1

CDR3aa: ASSIEGASYNEQF
v_gene: TRBV19
abundance: NA
j_gene: TRBJ2-1
d_gene: TRBD1

CDR3aa: ASGAAGRYEQY
v_gene: TRBV7-7
abundance: NA
j_gene: TRBJ2-7
d_gene: NA

CDR3aa: ASSLLRRGGYGYT
v_gene: TRBV28
abundance: NA
j_gene: TRBJ1-2
d_gene: NA

CDR3aa: ASSFDPGASYNEQF
v_gene: TRBV5-4
abundance: NA
j_gene: TRBJ2-1
d_gene: NA